This T cell receptor (beta chain) appears in the sequencing data of a study of blood T cells in healthy people across ages. Each sample gave at least 7 million isolated PBMCs. The authors ran a second PCR of about 6 to 11 cycles using a sample-barcoded 5' primer and a J-beta primer mix. TCRdb used MiXCR to reprocess the 5' RACE reads, holding one entry per CDR3 protein. The table lists 700,000 to 850,000 distinct CDR3 sequences, under 40% of them singletons. Trimming pared 5 bases from V and 4 bases from J, leaving 11 bases between. This CDR3 spans 13 amino acids. Germline assignment: CDR1 SGHTA and CDR2 FQGTGA.

The V call is TRBV7-3, the J call TRBJ2-5; D call uncertain. The sequence was obtained from a man younger than 35 in good health. The sequencing sample was made of blood. CDR3 sequence: CASSLLKSETQYF. The CDR3 DNA sequence: TGTGCCAGCAGCCTCCTGAAATCAGAGACCCAGTACTTC.